Listed below are T cell receptor beta chains from one sample, sequenced in a study of T cell changes during pregnancy in multiple sclerosis. This table comes from immunoSEQ multiplex PCR, and its TCRdb copy is limited to in-frame clones, with some not included. Of fewer than 50,000 clones in the sample, 70% to 90% are singletons; the top ten hold approximately 0.62%. This material consisted of CD4+ T cells from peripheral blood mononuclear cells, taken in the first trimester of pregnancy. Receptors originate from a female donor with multiple sclerosis, enrolled in a pregnancy study. Both conserved end residues are part of each CDR3. The size field is filled for only some rows; it gives once, few, many or a size class.

NA	TRBV6-1	TRBJ1-4	CASSGTVPNEKLFF
NA	TRBV2	TRBJ2-2	CASSRDRNTGELFF
NA	TRBV30	TRBJ2-7	CACNIRDRASYEQYF
NA	TRBV7-2	TRBJ2-5	CASTRGSGTGETQYF
few	TRBV29-1	TRBJ1-2	CSVTSGSGYGYTF
NA	TRBV5-8	TRBJ2-5	CASSEGLAGGQETQYF
NA	TRBV19	TRBJ2-5	CASSPTGGETQYF
NA	TRBV28	TRBJ1-1	CASSLPGGQGTEAFF
NA	TRBV4-1	TRBJ2-7	CASSQVPTFYEQYF
NA	TRBV6-5	TRBJ1-2	CASTSSLTSGYTF